The 32 T cell receptor beta chains in this list originate from one sample, sequenced in a study of a mutant IDH1 vaccine in newly diagnosed glioma. Sample time point: week 11, during vaccination. Topical imiquimod was applied with each vaccine dose, which held 300 ug of mutant IDH1 20-mer peptide. Antigen specificity for these receptors is unknown. The protocol was immunoSEQ multiplex PCR, while the TCRdb copy is restricted to in-frame clones and leaves out a portion. The sample lists some 130,000 clones, over 75% seen once, with 4.5% to 7% in the top ten. Sample: PBMCs, taken from a glioma patient whose treatment included an IDH1 peptide vaccine. Every receptor here comes from a middle-aged man with glioma.

The rearrangement uses TRBV5-6 and TRBJ1-5; the match to TRBD1 covers 9 bases. Trimming took 4 bases from V and 5 from J; bases not matched to a gene: 4. Germline loops: CDR1 SGHDT, CDR2 YYEEEE. There are 14 residues in the CDR3. The CDR3 is CASSTGTGHQPQHF. In DNA, the CDR3 is TGTGCCAGCAGCACCGGGACAGGGCATCAGCCCCAGCATTTT. The full variable domain, rest sourced from reference TRBV5-6 and TRBJ1-5, is DAGVTQSPTHLIKTRGQQVTLRCSPKSGHDTVSWYQQALGQGPQFIFQYYEEEERQRGNFPDRFSGHQFPNYSSELNVNALLLGDSALYLCASSTGTGHQPQHFGDGTRLSIL.

J is TRBJ2-1 and V is TRBV4-3; D possibly corresponds to TRBD2 (6 bases). Germline loops: CDR1 LGHNA, CDR2 YSLEER. The CDR3 has 15 amino acids. The V and J ends lost 0 bases and 4 bases respectively, with 10 bases between them. The DNA of the CDR3 is TGCGCCAGCAGCCAAGATACGGGGGATTACAATGAGCAGTTCTTC. Amino acids: CASSQDTGDYNEQFF.

The V call is TRBV5-1, the J call TRBJ2-2; no firm D call. This CDR3 is built from 14 residues. Per germline, CDR1 SGHRS and CDR2 YFSETQ. The V end lost 0 bases, the J end lost 8 bases, and 11 bases lay between the germline ends. As DNA, the CDR3 is TGCGCCAGCAGCTTGGTTGTAGGTTCAGGGGAGCTGTTTTTT. It codes for CASSLVVGSGELFF.

The V gene is TRBV5-4, the J gene TRBJ1-1, with D possibly matching TRBD1 (6 bases). The V and J ends lost 4 bases and 3 bases respectively, with 13 bases between them. This CDR3 has 14 amino acids. From germline, CDR1 is SGHNT and CDR2 YYREEE (reference sequence). The DNA for the CDR3 is TGTGCCAGCAGCGGGGGGGCCGGGGACACTGAAGCTTTCTTT. Translated: CASSGGAGDTEAFF.

The chain couples TRBV30 to TRBJ2-3; D uncertain. The germline V and J ends were trimmed by 3 bases and 6 bases, with 10 bases remaining between them. The CDR3 totals 12 residues. Germline V gene lookup returns CDR1 GTSNPN and CDR2 SVGIG (reference sequence). CDR3 region: CAWSVQTDTQYF. DNA of the CDR3: TGTGCCTGGAGCGTACAGACCGATACGCAGTATTTT. The complete variable domain, with remaining parts taken from reference TRBV30 and TRBJ2-3, reads SQTIHQWPATLVQPVGSPLSLECTVEGTSNPNLYWYRQAAGRGLQLLFYSVGIGQISSEVPQNLSASRPQDRQFILSSKKLLLSDSGFYLCAWSVQTDTQYFGPGTRLTVL.

The V and J genes are TRBV19 and TRBJ2-3, with D maybe TRBD2 (6 bases). CDR3 size: 14 residues. Germline lookup yields CDR1 LNHDA and CDR2 SQIVND (reference sequence). V shed 4 bases and J shed 0 bases, with 8 bases lying between them. CDR3 loop: CASSRSGSTDTQYF. CDR3 DNA: TGTGCCAGTAGTAGGAGCGGGAGCACAGATACGCAGTATTTT.

The chain carries TRBV18 and TRBJ1-6, with D perhaps matching TRBD1 (5 bases). Germline CDR1 is KGHSH and CDR2 is LQKENI. Trimming took 4 bases from V and 12 from J, leaving 13 bases between them. The CDR3 sequence is 13 residues long. The CDR3 region is CASSRQGEEPLHF. Here the CDR3 DNA reads TGTGCCAGCTCACGGCAGGGAGAAGAACCCCTCCACTTT.

The table lists this clone with a few counts. The V call is TRBV7-8, the J call TRBJ1-1; D remains unclear. The CDR3 length is 14 residues. Trimming removed 5 bases at V and 2 bases at J, with 12 bases between. Germline V gives CDR1 SGHVS, CDR2 FQNEAQ. The CDR3 loop reads CASSPVQINTEAFF. The CDR3 DNA follows: TGTGCCAGCAGCCCCGTACAGATTAACACTGAAGCTTTCTTT.

The V gene is TRBV15, the J gene TRBJ2-7; either TRBD1 or TRBD2 may fit D (5 bases each). The CDR3 is 15 amino acids. V was clipped by 5 bases and J by 5 bases, with 19 bases between them. CDR1 and CDR2 from the germline V gene are LNHNV and YYDKDF (reference sequence). The chain's CDR3 is CATSLWGSSMNEQYF. The CDR3 DNA follows: TGTGCCACCAGCCTCTGGGGGAGTAGTATGAACGAGCAGTACTTC.

This clone was counted only a few times. The chain employs TRBV5-8 and TRBJ1-1; the D is unclear. The germline V and J ends were trimmed by 5 bases and 7 bases, with 9 bases remaining between them. The germline gives CDR1 SGHTS, CDR2 YDEGEE. The CDR3 covers 11 residues. In DNA, the CDR3 is TGTGCCAGCAGATTTAGCGGTGAAGCTTTCTTT. Protein: CASRFSGEAFF.

For the CDR3, the DNA is TGCGCCAGCAGTGACTTCCGGGAGGGTGGGTCCTCCTACGAGCAGTACTTC. It yields the protein CASSDFREGGSSYEQYF. This chain joins TRBV10-1 and TRBJ2-7, with 8 nucleotides matching TRBD2. CDR1 WNHNN and CDR2 SYGVQD come from the germline V gene (reference sequence). This CDR3 region has 17 residues. Trimming cost V 3 bases and J 0 bases; bases outside gene matches: 10.

The chain links TRBV7-2 to TRBJ2-3, with D possibly called TRBD1 or TRBD2 (5 bases each). The germline V gene encodes CDR1 SGHTA and CDR2 FQGNSA. The V gene lost 4 bases and the J gene lost 4 bases, with 21 bases spanning the gap. This CDR3 is built from 17 residues. The CDR3 is CASSSRIGVLGADTQYF. As DNA, the CDR3 is TGTGCCAGCAGCTCCAGGATAGGGGTACTAGGTGCAGATACGCAGTATTTT.

This clone is a singleton in its sample. V usage is TRBV11-2 and J usage is TRBJ1-6; a weak D match, TRBD1 (5 bases). From germline, CDR1 is SGHAT and CDR2 FQNNGV. V gave up 2 bases and J gave up 5 bases, with 13 bases separating them. The CDR3 has 16 residues. This CDR3 reads CASSLMRGWHNSPLHF. The DNA of the CDR3 is TGTGCCAGCAGCTTAATGAGGGGTTGGCATAATTCACCCCTCCACTTT.

This chain uses TRBV28 with TRBJ2-3, with 9 bases lining up with TRBD1. Per germline, CDR1 MDHEN and CDR2 SYDVKM. The CDR3 has 15 residues. The junction had 4 bases not matched to a gene; V was cut back by 2 bases and J by 4 bases. The CDR3 coding sequence is TGTGCCAGCAGTTTAGGGGGACAGGGCGCAGATACGCAGTATTTT. Its translation is CASSLGGQGADTQYF.

This chain connects TRBV4-3 to TRBJ1-5; D is perhaps TRBD1 (5 bases). CDR1 and CDR2 (germline): LGHNA, YSLEER. The CDR3 is made up of 15 amino acids. The germline V and J ends were trimmed by 0 bases and 7 bases, with 13 bases remaining between them. The DNA for the CDR3 is TGCGCCAGCAGCCAAGAAGGGGATTCGGGGCAGCCCCAGCATTTT. Its translation: CASSQEGDSGQPQHF.

This clone was seen a few times. V usage is TRBV10-2 and J usage is TRBJ2-2, with D perhaps matching TRBD2 (6 bases). This CDR3 region has 14 residues. Per the germline V gene, CDR1 is WSHSY and CDR2 is SAAADI. Trimming left V 8 bases short and J 4 bases short, with 14 bases between. In DNA, the CDR3 is TGCGCCAGCTACGGCGGGACTGCCACCGGGGAGCTGTTTTTT. It translates to CASYGGTATGELFF.

The chain uses TRBV5-6 and TRBJ2-7; D may be TRBD1 or TRBD2 (6 bases each). V was clipped by 0 bases and J by 5 bases, with 12 bases between them. The V gene's germline CDR1 is SGHDT and CDR2 YYEEEE. The CDR3 totals 14 residues. CDR3 residues: CASSLGRGSNEQYF. For the CDR3, the DNA is TGTGCCAGCAGCTTGGGGAGGGGGAGTAACGAGCAGTACTTC.

About this clone itself: Other DNA sequences within the sample encode an identical CDR3. The chain links TRBV30 to TRBJ2-2; D gene uncertain. V was cut by 0 bases and J by 1 base, with 6 bases left in between. CDR1 and CDR2 (germline): GTSNPN, SVGIG (reference sequence). The CDR3 contains 14 residues. In nucleotides, the CDR3 is TGTGCCTGGAGTGTAGGTTGGAACACCGGGGAGCTGTTTTTT. This encodes CAWSVGWNTGELFF.

The chain links TRBV28 to TRBJ2-7; D tentatively fits TRBD1 or TRBD2 (7 bases each). The V gene's germline CDR1 is MDHEN and CDR2 SYDVKM. Trimming removed 6 bases from V and 0 bases from J, with 21 bases in between. The CDR3 extends over 17 amino acids. Here the CDR3 DNA reads TGTGCCAGCAGCCCCAGGGGGGGGGCTTTGAGCTCCTACGAGCAGTACTTC. It encodes CASSPRGGALSSYEQYF.

This clone was seen only once. V gene TRBV25-1 combines with J gene TRBJ2-5; D is perhaps TRBD1 or TRBD2 (5 bases each). Germline assignment: CDR1 MGHDK and CDR2 SYGVNS. V shed 6 bases and J shed 3 bases, with 17 bases lying between them. CDR3 length: 15 amino acids. This chain's CDR3 is CASRATRDAEETQYF. CDR3 coding DNA: TGTGCCAGCAGGGCTACCCGGGACGCCGAAGAGACCCAGTACTTC.

This rearrangement joins TRBV2 to TRBJ2-7, with TRBD2 identical over 7 bases. The V gene's germline CDR1 is SNHLY and CDR2 FYNNEI. The CDR3 has 14 residues. V gave up 2 bases and J gave up 3 bases; unmatched junction bases: 4. Here the CDR3 reads CASSESGGGYEQYF. CDR3 coding DNA: TGTGCCAGCAGTGAATCGGGGGGTGGCTACGAGCAGTACTTC.

The chain recombines TRBV5-8 with TRBJ2-5; 7 nucleotides match TRBD1. The germline gives CDR1 SGHTS, CDR2 YDEGEE. With V trimmed by 3 bases and J by 4 bases, 9 bases remained unmatched. The CDR3 has 15 amino acids. CDR3 coding DNA: TGTGCCAGCAGCTCCTGGACAGGACGGCGAGAGACCCAGTACTTC. This translates into CASSSWTGRRETQYF.

This chain uses TRBV6-5 with TRBJ2-7, with D perhaps given as TRBD1 or TRBD2 (5 bases each). CDR1 and CDR2 (germline): MNHEY, SVGAGI. The CDR3 is made up of 14 amino acids. V was shortened by 5 bases and J by 3 bases, with 14 bases between the two germline ends. The CDR3 coding sequence is TGTGCCAGCAGTCCAAGCCGGGACGGCTACGAGCAGTACTTC. This codes for CASSPSRDGYEQYF.

The rearrangement joins TRBV11-3 to TRBJ2-7; D not certain. The CDR3 sequence is 13 residues long. The V gene lost 3 bases and the J gene lost 6 bases, with 12 bases spanning the gap. CDR1 is SGHNT and CDR2 is YENEEA in the germline V gene. The CDR3 nucleotides are TGTGCCAGCAGCTTCGGTTTGGCCGGCGAGCAGTACTTC. Residues: CASSFGLAGEQYF.

The rearrangement links TRBV5-1 to TRBJ2-2; D uncertain. The CDR3 is made up of 15 amino acids. Trimming cost V 0 bases and J 2 bases, with 8 bases left between them. Germline V gene data show CDR1 as SGHRS and CDR2 as YFSETQ. CDR3 protein: CASSLDRANTGELFF. The CDR3 DNA reads TGCGCCAGCAGCTTGGACCGAGCCAACACCGGGGAGCTGTTTTTT.

For the CDR3, the DNA is TGTGCCAGCAGCGGCCCCGGGACTAGTTTTTCGCTGTCGGATACGCAGTATTTT. Translating it yields CASSGPGTSFSLSDTQYF. V and J are TRBV9 and TRBJ2-3; 8 nucleotides match TRBD2. V gave up 3 bases and J gave up 6 bases; unmatched junction bases: 18. From germline, CDR1 is SGDLS and CDR2 YYNGEE. This CDR3 comprises 18 residues.

This rearrangement joins TRBV18 to TRBJ2-4; tentative D call: TRBD1 (5 bases). Trimming left V 2 bases short and J 4 bases short, with 6 bases between. The CDR3 extends over 13 amino acids. Germline loops: CDR1 KGHSH, CDR2 LQKENI. The chain's CDR3 is CASSPSGKNIQYF. The DNA for the CDR3 is TGTGCCAGCTCACCATCAGGGAAAAACATTCAGTACTTC.

The rearrangement links TRBV28 to TRBJ1-2, with D perhaps TRBD1 (6 bases). CDR3 length: 13 residues. The germline gives CDR1 MDHEN, CDR2 SYDVKM. Trimming pared 6 bases from V and 6 bases from J, leaving 14 bases between. The CDR3 nucleotides read TGTGCCAGCAGCTTCGGACAGCCGGATGGCTACACCTTC. The encoded protein is CASSFGQPDGYTF.

The chain uses TRBV9 and TRBJ2-3, with a possible D match to TRBD2 (6 bases). The CDR3 runs to 15 residues. Trimming cost V 5 bases and J 0 bases, with 13 bases left between them. The germline gives CDR1 SGDLS, CDR2 YYNGEE. DNA of the CDR3: TGTGCCAGCAGTTCTAGCGTCGGGAGCACAGATACGCAGTATTTT. Translated, it gives CASSSSVGSTDTQYF.

The chain employs TRBV25-1 and TRBJ2-7; no reliable D call. CDR1 and CDR2 (germline): MGHDK, SYGVNS. Trimming removed 0 bases from V and 5 bases from J, with 5 bases in between. This CDR3 comprises 12 residues. This CDR3 reads CASSEYPHEQYF. DNA of the CDR3: TGTGCCAGCAGTGAATATCCCCACGAGCAGTACTTC.

This clone is a singleton in its sample. In DNA form, the CDR3 reads TGTGCCAGCAATTCGGGGGTGCCTCAGCCCCAGCATTTT. Residues: CASNSGVPQPQHF. V gene TRBV27 combines with J gene TRBJ1-5; D is possibly TRBD1 (5 bases). The CDR3 runs 13 residues. Per the germline V gene, CDR1 is MNHEY and CDR2 is SMNVEV (reference sequence). V lost 7 bases to trimming and J lost 6 bases, with 13 bases between them.

The chain is built from TRBV5-4 and TRBJ1-4; a possible D gene is TRBD1 (5 bases). CDR1 and CDR2 (germline): SGHNT, YYREEE (reference sequence). This CDR3 spans 15 amino acids. V was shortened by 3 bases and J by 3 bases, with 12 bases between the two germline ends. The CDR3 coding sequence is TGTGCCAGCAGCTACCCCGGGGGAGCTAATGAAAAACTGTTTTTT. The encoded protein is CASSYPGGANEKLFF.